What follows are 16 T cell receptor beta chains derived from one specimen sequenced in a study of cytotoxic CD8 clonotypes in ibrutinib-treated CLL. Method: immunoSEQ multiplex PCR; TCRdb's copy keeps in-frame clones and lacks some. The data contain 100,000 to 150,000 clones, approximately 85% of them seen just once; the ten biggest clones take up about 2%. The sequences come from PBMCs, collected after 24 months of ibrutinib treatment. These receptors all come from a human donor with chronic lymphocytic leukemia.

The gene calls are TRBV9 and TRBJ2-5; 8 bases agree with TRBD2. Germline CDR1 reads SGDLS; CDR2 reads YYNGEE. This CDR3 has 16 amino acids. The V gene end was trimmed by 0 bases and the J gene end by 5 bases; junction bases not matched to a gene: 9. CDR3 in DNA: TGTGCCAGCAGCGTAGGGCCGGGGGGGCCCAGGGAGACCCAGTACTTC. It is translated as CASSVGPGGPRETQYF.

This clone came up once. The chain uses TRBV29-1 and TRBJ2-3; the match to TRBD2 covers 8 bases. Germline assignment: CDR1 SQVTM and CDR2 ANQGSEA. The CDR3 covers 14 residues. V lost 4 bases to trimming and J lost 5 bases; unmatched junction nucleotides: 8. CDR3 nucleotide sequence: TGCAGCGTTGCCGGGGGGGCGCGAGGAGATACGCAGTATTTT. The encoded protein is CSVAGGARGDTQYF.

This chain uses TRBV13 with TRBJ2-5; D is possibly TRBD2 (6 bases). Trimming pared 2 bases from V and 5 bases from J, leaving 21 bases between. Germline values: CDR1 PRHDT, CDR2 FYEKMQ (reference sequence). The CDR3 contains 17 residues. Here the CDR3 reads CASSLNSGGDARETQYF. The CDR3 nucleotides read TGTGCCAGCAGCTTAAACAGCGGCGGGGACGCGAGGGAGACCCAGTACTTC. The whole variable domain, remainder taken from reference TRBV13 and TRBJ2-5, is AAGVIQSPRHLIKEKRETATLKCYPIPRHDTVYWYQQGPGQDPQFLISFYEKMQSDKGSIPDRFSAQQFSDYHSELNMSSLELGDSALYFCASSLNSGGDARETQYFGPGTRLLVL.

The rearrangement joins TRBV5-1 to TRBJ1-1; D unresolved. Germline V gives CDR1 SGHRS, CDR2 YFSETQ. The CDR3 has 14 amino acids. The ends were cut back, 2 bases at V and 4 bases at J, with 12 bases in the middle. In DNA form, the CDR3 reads TGCGCCAGCAGCTTACTAGACACCTCCACTGAAGCTTTCTTT. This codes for CASSLLDTSTEAFF.

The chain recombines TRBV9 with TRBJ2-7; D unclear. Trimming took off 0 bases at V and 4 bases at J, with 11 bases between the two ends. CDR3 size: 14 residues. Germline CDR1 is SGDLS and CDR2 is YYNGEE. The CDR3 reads CASSVAGAVYEQYF. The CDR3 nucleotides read TGTGCCAGCAGCGTAGCTGGTGCCGTTTACGAGCAGTACTTC. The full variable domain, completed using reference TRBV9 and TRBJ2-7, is DSGVTQTPKHLITATGQRVTLRCSPRSGDLSVYWYQQSLDQGLQFLIQYYNGEERAKGNILERFSAQQFPDLHSELNLSSLELGDSALYFCASSVAGAVYEQYFGPGTRLTVT.

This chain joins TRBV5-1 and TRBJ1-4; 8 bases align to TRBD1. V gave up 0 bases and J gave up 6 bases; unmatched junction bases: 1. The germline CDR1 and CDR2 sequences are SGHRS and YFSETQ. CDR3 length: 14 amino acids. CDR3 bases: TGCGCCAGCAGCTTGGGGACAGGGTATGAAAAACTGTTTTTT. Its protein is CASSLGTGYEKLFF.

In DNA, the CDR3 is TGTGCCAGCAGCTCGGGAGGGGGATTCTCGTGGGAGACCCAGTACTTC. Translating it yields CASSSGGGFSWETQYF. The genes are TRBV5-4 and TRBJ2-5; 8 bases agree with TRBD2. In germline, CDR1 is SGHNT, CDR2 YYREEE (reference sequence). The ends lost 3 bases at V and 5 bases at J; junction bases unmatched: 12. The CDR3 is made up of 16 amino acids.

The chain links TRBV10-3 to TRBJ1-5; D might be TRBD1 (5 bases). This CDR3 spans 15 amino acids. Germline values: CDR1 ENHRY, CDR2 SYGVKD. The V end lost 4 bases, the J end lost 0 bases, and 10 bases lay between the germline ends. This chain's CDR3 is CAISAEGNSNQPQHF. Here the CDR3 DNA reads TGTGCCATCAGTGCCGAGGGGAATAGCAATCAGCCCCAGCATTTT.

CDR3 in amino acids: CASSEPRGANYGYTF. CDR3 coding DNA: TGTGCCAGCAGCGAACCGAGGGGTGCTAACTATGGCTACACCTTC. The chain uses TRBV28 and TRBJ1-2, with D tentatively TRBD1 (5 bases). V was pared by 6 bases and J by 0 bases, with 14 bases between. The CDR3 loop spans 15 amino acids. Germline lookup yields CDR1 MDHEN and CDR2 SYDVKM.

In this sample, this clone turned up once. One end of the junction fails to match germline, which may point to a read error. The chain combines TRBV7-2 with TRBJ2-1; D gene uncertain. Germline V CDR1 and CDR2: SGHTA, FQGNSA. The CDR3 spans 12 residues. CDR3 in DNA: TGTGCCAGCAGCTTAGGGTTTCCGATCGGGCTCTTC. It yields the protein CASSLGFPIGLF.

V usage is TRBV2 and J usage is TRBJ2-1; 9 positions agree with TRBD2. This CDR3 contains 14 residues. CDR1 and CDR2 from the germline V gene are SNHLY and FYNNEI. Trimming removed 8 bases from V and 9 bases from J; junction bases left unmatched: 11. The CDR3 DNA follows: TGTGCCAGCGGTCCGCGGGGGGGCCTTAGTGAGCAGTTCTTC. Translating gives CASGPRGGLSEQFF.

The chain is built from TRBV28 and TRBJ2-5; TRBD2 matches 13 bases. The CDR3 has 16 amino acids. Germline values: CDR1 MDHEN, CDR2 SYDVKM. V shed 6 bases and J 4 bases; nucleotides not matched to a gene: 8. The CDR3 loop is CASRARTSGGTETQYF. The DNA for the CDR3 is TGTGCCAGCAGAGCGCGGACTAGCGGGGGAACAGAGACCCAGTACTTC.

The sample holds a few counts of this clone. The CDR3 sequence is CASSPHSHEQYF. The CDR3 DNA is TGTGCCAGCAGCCCTCACTCGCACGAGCAGTACTTC. The chain combines TRBV7-6 with TRBJ2-7; D unresolved. Between the trimmed V and J ends, which lost 5 bases and 5 bases, there was a span of 10 bases. In germline, CDR1 is SGHVS, CDR2 FNYEAQ. CDR3 length: 12 amino acids.

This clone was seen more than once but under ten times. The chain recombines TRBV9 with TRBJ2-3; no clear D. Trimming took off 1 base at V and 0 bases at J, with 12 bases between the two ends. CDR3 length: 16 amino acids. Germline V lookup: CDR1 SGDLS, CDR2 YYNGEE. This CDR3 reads CASSVSQLGSTDTQYF. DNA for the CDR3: TGTGCCAGCAGCGTATCCCAGTTAGGCAGCACAGATACGCAGTATTTT.

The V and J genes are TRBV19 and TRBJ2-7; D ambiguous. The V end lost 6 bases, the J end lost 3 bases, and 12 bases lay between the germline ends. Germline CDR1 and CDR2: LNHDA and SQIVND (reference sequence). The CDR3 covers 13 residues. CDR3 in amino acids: CASSLTLNYEQYF. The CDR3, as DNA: TGTGCCAGTAGCCTGACACTAAACTACGAGCAGTACTTC.

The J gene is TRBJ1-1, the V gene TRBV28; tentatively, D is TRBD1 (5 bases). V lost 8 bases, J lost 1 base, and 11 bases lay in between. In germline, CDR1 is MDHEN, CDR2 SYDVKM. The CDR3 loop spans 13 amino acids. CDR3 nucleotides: TGTGCCAGCCGGGACGGAGCGAACACTGAAGCTTTCTTT. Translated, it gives CASRDGANTEAFF.